This T cell receptor beta chain appears in the sequencing data of a study of identical twins. The study, taken as a whole, reports: The study found weaker excess twin sharing in beta out-of-frame sequences. Alpha sequences out of frame and shared by twins had excess low generation probability.

This clonotype was detected many times. The antigen remains unidentified. Germline CDR1 and CDR2: SGHRS and YFSETQ. The CDR3 extends over 15 amino acids. Deletions cut 0 bases from V and 9 bases from J, with 13 bases between. Carrying unique molecular identifiers, the cDNA also gained a universal primer site through template switching. One entry per CDR3 protein, called by TCRdb with MiXCR from the 5' RACE reads. The sample holds approximately 150,000 distinct CDR3 sequences, roughly 3.3% seen once. The clonotype comes from a man aged 18-30 years in good health. This chain joins TRBV5-1 and TRBJ1-6, with TRBD1 as a possible D gene (5 bases). What was sequenced was memory T cells sorted from blood. The CDR3: CASSLETGPGSPLHF. CDR3 in DNA: TGCGCCAGCAGCTTGGAAACGGGGCCAGGTTCACCCCTCCACTTT.